The TCR beta chain under discussion was sequenced for a study of cytomegalovirus exposure and HLA in healthy donors. Study in general: The approximately 120 validation repertoires were reported in a later analysis to have been generated on the same platform as the roughly 700 first-cohort repertoires.

This clone was observed a single time. Its antigen is unknown. Generated by immunoSEQ multiplex PCR, the TCRdb table keeps only in-frame clones and is missing some. The data show about 98,000 clones, 87% seen once. Whole-study findings and limits: The study put 160 or so TCR beta chains on its list as cytomegalovirus-associated.

Separation from the roughly 700-subject first cohort characterized the roughly 120-subject validation cohort, to which the donors belonged. Germline CDR1 PRHDT, CDR2 FYEKMQ (reference sequence). This CDR3 comprises 16 residues. The ends lost 2 bases at V and 3 bases at J; junction bases unmatched: 8. The receptor was derived from a man in his late teens or twenties in good health and CMV-seropositive. Material for sequencing was PBMCs. The V and J genes are TRBV13 and TRBJ2-7; 9 bases agree with TRBD1. The CDR3 spells CASSLTGTGMVYEQYF. For the CDR3, the DNA is TGTGCCAGCAGCTTAACGGGGACAGGGATGGTCTACGAGCAGTACTTC. The variable domain in full, completed from reference TRBV13 and TRBJ2-7, reads AAGVIQSPRHLIKEKRETATLKCYPIPRHDTVYWYQQGPGQDPQFLISFYEKMQSDKGSIPDRFSAQQFSDYHSELNMSSLELGDSALYFCASSLTGTGMVYEQYFGPGTRLTVT.